This TCR beta chain is from a study of shared clonotypes between healthy human individuals (dated by TCRdb to the early 2020s). Regarding the study in general: The cohort included three men and a couple of women between 18 and 49 years of age. To estimate repertoire size and how much clonotypes are shared between individuals, the study performed deep sequencing of blood TCR repertoires from a few healthy adults. Different laboratories and diverse techniques were used to prepare libraries and sequence TCR repertoires, to increase sequencing depth and limit assay-specific biases. Per donor, three plates each were used for CD4 naive and CD4 memory, two for CD8 naive, and one for CD8 memory. Each donor's leukapheresis produced roughly between roughly 0.85 and 9.5 billion PBMCs.

TCR CDR3 regions were amplified from genomic DNA by multiplex PCR using the deep immunoSEQ assay. Genomic DNA extracted from each cell subset was distributed evenly over all wells of several immunoSEQ 96-well plates, and each plate served as one replicate. For sorted subsets, each replicate PCR was loaded with approximately 200 ng genomic DNA, equivalent to some 27,000 T cell genomes. The purified libraries were quantified using a Qubit 3.0 fluorometer, sized with a Bioanalyzer 2100, and then quantified again using the KAPA Library Quantification kit. Every immunoSEQ 96-well plate was sequenced on a separate single-read 150-cycle Illumina NextSeq 550 flow cell. The source study handled its data this way. Because only junctional sequences without quality scores were contained in the immunoSEQ output, filtering matching that applied to full-length reads could not be performed. Sequences were annotated with PyIR, a Python wrapper for IgBLAST v1.9, and V/J genes and CDR3 were assigned using IMGT germline references. Reads were filtered out if the reads had weak V/J assignments (E-value above 1e-6), no CDR3, stop codons, out-of-frame junctions, or ambiguous translated residues. V3J clonotypes were defined as sequences sharing the same inferred V gene, J gene, and CDR3 amino acid sequence. Percentage overlap between repertoires was computed as shared unique clonotypes divided by the size of the smaller repertoire. Richness of each repertoire was evaluated using RTK rarefaction, the Chao1 estimator, and Recon v2.1 estimates of unobserved clonotypes. Generation probabilities for all TCRbeta clonotypes obtained by the gDNA method from a few donors were computed using OLGA. The table was pulled from immuneACCESS by TCRdb, which kept in-frame rearrangements only. Such tables lose some clones; where checked, under half of the loss comes from unresolved V genes, and the rest has no known cause. V and J calls plus clone size are reproduced from that table; the DNA served to infer D and trimming. The sample yields around 2.1 million clones; approximately 96% were counted once. The ten largest clones add up to over 0.1% of the sample.

As regards this clone: This receptor's antigen is unknown. Base qualities are not at hand, and no much larger clone is one base apart. This specimen includes other DNA sequences encoding the same CDR3.

General study outcomes and caveats: Sampling was limited to blood, and TCR repertoires in tissue likely differ from TCR repertoires in blood. Pairwise subsampling indicated that sequencing depth was expected to affect the degree of clonotype sharing among donors. Because the study included a small number of donors, the genetic and exposure-history diversity represented was limited. Naive subsets generally had larger estimated clonotype richness than memory subsets. Sharing across a few donors was observed for around 5% of naive CD4, under 4% of naive CD8, roughly 2.4% of memory CD4, and approximately 0.41% of memory CD8 clonotypes. Compared with non-shared clonotypes, the clonotypes found in all four sorted-subset donors had higher generation probabilities. Even with the large sequencing depth, rarefaction of the sorted-subset datasets indicated that sequencing was incomplete.

Donors were healthy HIV-negative adults with no recently reported acute infections or vaccinations. Only Caucasian adults living in Nashville, Tennessee, USA were represented among the donors. Magnetic negative selection was used to enrich CD4+ T cells, after which naive cells were positively selected on CD45RA and the negative fraction became the memory subset. Blood was collected by leukapheresis, and PBMCs were isolated by Ficoll-Histopaque density gradient centrifugation and then cryopreserved in liquid nitrogen vapor phase. Purity and quantity of every magnetically sorted T cell population were checked by analytical flow cytometry. Genomic DNA was isolated from every sorted fraction and measured by UV absorbance on a Nanodrop 2000c. The sample consisted of naive CD4+ T cells sorted from blood. The intended sense of this specimen's cell subset or site label: CD45RA+ positively selected. The sequence came from a man between 18 and 29 years old in good health.

The nucleotide sequence reads as follows: TGCGCCAGCAGCTTGGGCCAGGATAATTCACCCCTCCACTTT. This codes for CASSLGQDNSPLHF. The chain joins TRBV5-1 to TRBJ1-6; the D gene assignment is ambiguous. Including the terminal cysteine and phenylalanine, the CDR3 comprises 14 residues. The DNA shown is the 42-base CDR3, in frame from base 1. The germline V gene specifies SGHRS as CDR1 and YFSETQ as CDR2. A distance of 6 bases separates the germline ends of V and J, which lose 0 bases and 5 bases respectively. This CDR3, with the reference TRBV5-1 and TRBJ1-6 proteins standing in past its ends, gives the full variable domain KAGVTQTPRYLIKTRGQQVTLSCSPISGHRSVSWYQQTPGQGLQFLFEYFSETQRNKGNFPGRFSGRQFSNSRSEMNVSTLELGDSALYLCASSLGQDNSPLHFGNGTRLTVT.